This TCR beta chain was documented in a study of T cells after yellow fever vaccination. Looking at the study overall: In the case of low-cell-number fractions, SMART-Seq v4 Ultra Low Input was used for preparation. Study results and limitations: Shared CD4/CD8 clonotypes were a small share, likely from convergent recombination. Secondary responses were weaker yet peaked faster, day 5 versus 15. Re-detected after boosting: most primary clones, almost 97% of CD4 and roughly 88% of CD8.

TCRdb used MiXCR to reprocess the 5' RACE reads, holding one entry per CDR3 protein. Here the sample spans around 300,000 distinct CDR3 sequences, 4% to 5.5% being singletons. In the case of this clonotype: Its antigen is unidentified.

The receptor comes from a man aged 18 to 30 who received the YFV17D yellow fever vaccine. Sample: PBMCs, taken 15 days after the yellow fever booster vaccination.

The CDR3 here is CASSSGLGRSSSPLHF. The CDR3, as DNA: TGTGCCAGCAGTTCCGGACTGGGGAGGTCCTCTTCACCCCTCCACTTT. The chain is built from TRBV12-3 or TRBV12-4 and TRBJ1-6; D uncertain. The CDR3 extends over 16 amino acids. V dropped 4 bases and J dropped 9 bases, with 19 bases sitting between them.